The 22 T cell receptor beta chains presented below share a single source sample, sequenced in a study of blood T cell repertoires in COVID-19. The method was immunoSEQ multiplex PCR; TCRdb's version includes in-frame clones alone and lacks a portion of them. Among fewer than 300,000 clones listed, nearly 85% were seen once. Sequencing was performed on peripheral blood. The receptors stem from a human donor in a cohort sampled during active COVID-19.

In this sample, this clone turned up once. The V gene is TRBV14, the J gene TRBJ2-2, with TRBD1 matching 9 bases. CDR1 and CDR2 (germline): SGHDN, FVKESK. The CDR3 covers 18 residues. The V segment lost 1 base and the J segment 6 bases; nucleotides outside the gene matches: 12. CDR3 DNA: TGTGCCAGCAGCCAAGTGGGACAGGGAAAAAGAAGGGCCGGGGAGCTGTTTTTT. This sequence encodes CASSQVGQGKRRAGELFF.

The CDR3 sequence is CATSRAVGELFF. DNA for the CDR3: TGTGCCACCAGCAGGGCTGTCGGGGAGCTGTTTTTT. The chain is built from TRBV15 and TRBJ2-2; D is unresolved. The CDR3 is made up of 12 amino acids. CDR1 is LNHNV, CDR2 YYDKDF, per germline (reference sequence). The V gene lost 3 bases and the J gene lost 7 bases, with 6 bases spanning the gap.

In nucleotides, the CDR3 is TGTGCCAGCAGTGCGACACTGGGCACTGGGGAAGCTTTCTTT. Amino acids: CASSATLGTGEAFF. The V and J genes are TRBV2 and TRBJ1-1; D is unresolved. The V gene lost 4 bases and the J gene lost 8 bases, with 17 bases spanning the gap. Germline CDR1 is SNHLY and CDR2 is FYNNEI. This CDR3 has 14 amino acids.

The chain joins TRBV10-3 to TRBJ1-1, with 8 bases fitting TRBD1. The J segment lost 5 bases and the V segment lost 10 bases, leaving 9 bases of the junction unmatched. CDR1 and CDR2 (germline): ENHRY, SYGVKD. This CDR3 has 13 residues. The CDR3 coding sequence is TGTGCCACCGAGGACAGGGTAGGAACTGAAGCTTTCTTT. Its translation is CATEDRVGTEAFF.

The chain combines TRBV4-1 with TRBJ2-2; D possibly corresponds to TRBD2 (6 bases). Trimming left V 3 bases short and J 4 bases short, with 15 bases between. Germline V gene data show CDR1 as MGHRA and CDR2 as YSYEKL. The CDR3 is 16 residues long. The CDR3 here is CASSQATSRSTGELFF. CDR3 in DNA: TGCGCCAGCAGCCAGGCGACTAGTCGGTCCACCGGGGAGCTGTTTTTT.

The chain combines TRBV18 with TRBJ2-1, with 7 bases aligning to TRBD1. The V and J ends lost 5 bases and 3 bases, in that order; junction bases with no gene match: 16. Germline V gives CDR1 KGHSH, CDR2 LQKENI. This CDR3 spans 18 amino acids. CDR3 in amino acids: CASSSRQGLPPYYNEQFF. In nucleotides, the CDR3 is TGTGCCAGCTCATCTCGACAGGGTCTGCCCCCCTACTACAATGAGCAGTTCTTC. The complete variable domain, with remaining parts taken from reference TRBV18 and TRBJ2-1, reads NAGVMQNPRHLVRRRGQEARLRCSPMKGHSHVYWYRQLPEEGLKFMVYLQKENIIDESGMPKERFSAEFPKEGPSILRIQQVVRGDSAAYFCASSSRQGLPPYYNEQFFGPGTRLTVL.

This clone has a handful of counts. The V gene is TRBV7-9, the J gene TRBJ1-4; TRBD1 agrees at 7 bases. V dropped 1 base and J dropped 3; count of bases not matched to a gene: 2. CDR1 and CDR2 (germline): SEHNR, FQNEAQ (reference sequence). CDR3 size: 15 residues. Here the CDR3 DNA reads TGTGCCAGCAGCTTAGACAGGGGTGCTAATGAAAAACTGTTTTTT. Protein: CASSLDRGANEKLFF.

This clone was seen a single time. The CDR3 region is CASSVAGTDYGYGYTF. The CDR3 coding sequence is TGTGCCAGCAGCGTAGCCGGGACAGATTATGGGTATGGCTACACCTTC. J is TRBJ1-2 and V is TRBV9, with 7 bases matching TRBD1. Germline V lookup: CDR1 SGDLS, CDR2 YYNGEE. The length of the CDR3 is 16 residues. The V segment lost 0 bases and the J segment 5 bases; nucleotides outside the gene matches: 10.

The chain combines TRBV27 with TRBJ2-7; TRBD1 agrees at 12 bases. V gave up 5 bases and J gave up 7 bases; unmatched junction bases: 9. The germline gives CDR1 MNHEY, CDR2 SMNVEV (reference sequence). CDR3 size: 15 residues. The chain's CDR3 is CASSPRDRGRGEQYF. CDR3 nucleotides: TGTGCCAGCAGTCCAAGGGACAGGGGGCGAGGGGAGCAGTACTTC.

J is TRBJ1-2 and V is TRBV27; a possible D gene is TRBD1 (5 bases). CDR3 length: 17 amino acids. Trimming pared 2 bases from V and 4 bases from J, leaving 20 bases between. The germline gives CDR1 MNHEY, CDR2 SMNVEV (reference sequence). This chain's CDR3 is CASSLRGPGVLVYGYTF. The CDR3 DNA sequence: TGTGCCAGCAGTTTACGGGGCCCGGGGGTCCTTGTCTATGGCTACACCTTC.

The V gene is TRBV15, the J gene TRBJ2-1, with a possible D match to TRBD1 (6 bases). Between the trimmed V and J ends, which lost 1 base and 7 bases, there was a span of 14 bases. CDR3 length equals 15 residues. Germline lookup yields CDR1 LNHNV and CDR2 YYDKDF (reference sequence). CDR3 in amino acids: CATSRGTERWNEQFF. The CDR3 coding sequence is TGTGCCACCAGCAGAGGGACAGAGCGATGGAATGAGCAGTTCTTC.

The table lists this clone with a count of one. This rearrangement joins TRBV9 to TRBJ2-6; TRBD1 matches 7 bases. This CDR3 contains 18 residues. Germline CDR1 SGDLS, CDR2 YYNGEE. V gave up 0 bases and J gave up 1 base; unmatched junction bases: 7. CDR3 DNA: TGTGCCAGCAGCGTAGGAAGGGGGCGCCGTTCTGGGGCCAACGTCCTGACTTTC. Residues: CASSVGRGRRSGANVLTF. The full variable domain, with the rest looked up from reference TRBV9 and TRBJ2-6, is DSGVTQTPKHLITATGQRVTLRCSPRSGDLSVYWYQQSLDQGLQFLIQYYNGEERAKGNILERFSAQQFPDLHSELNLSSLELGDSALYFCASSVGRGRRSGANVLTFGAGSRLTVL.

This clone was counted only a few times. J is TRBJ2-7 and V is TRBV4-1, with 7 bases aligning to TRBD2. The CDR3 sequence is 15 residues long. In germline, CDR1 is MGHRA, CDR2 YSYEKL. Germline trimming cut 0 bases from V and 2 bases from J; bases unmatched to any gene: 4. CDR3 bases: TGCGCCAGCAGCCAAGAAACGGGACTAACCTACGAGCAGTACTTC. The encoded protein is CASSQETGLTYEQYF.

The chain uses TRBV19 and TRBJ2-7, with 7 bases identical to TRBD1. Per the germline V gene, CDR1 is LNHDA and CDR2 is SQIVND (reference sequence). V shed 6 bases and J 7 bases; nucleotides not matched to a gene: 12. The CDR3 covers 14 residues. CDR3 in DNA: TGTGCCAGTAGCGTTGACAGGGCCTTAAGAGAGCAGTACTTC. Amino acids: CASSVDRALREQYF.

The chain uses TRBV3-1 (or the pseudogene TRBV3-2) and TRBJ2-7; D is ambiguous. Germline CDR1 LGHDT, CDR2 YNNKEL (reference sequence). Trimming left V 1 base short and J 4 bases short, with 14 bases between. The CDR3 runs to 15 residues. The CDR3 nucleotides are TGTGCCAGCAGCCAAGCGTCAGGCAAGCCATACGAGCAGTACTTC. Its translation is CASSQASGKPYEQYF.

The chain links TRBV10-3 to TRBJ1-1; possibly TRBD1 for D (6 bases). The CDR3 is made up of 15 amino acids. Germline lookup yields CDR1 ENHRY and CDR2 SYGVKD. Trimming took 4 bases from V and 2 from J, leaving 14 bases between them. The DNA of the CDR3 is TGTGCCATCAGTGCCCCGGGGGGGCTCAACACTGAAGCTTTCTTT. Amino acids: CAISAPGGLNTEAFF.

The V gene is TRBV3-1 (or the pseudogene TRBV3-2), the J gene TRBJ1-3, with TRBD1 matching 7 bases. V lost 0 bases, J lost 7 bases, and 9 bases stayed unmatched. The CDR3 is 16 residues long. Germline CDR1 reads LGHDT; CDR2 reads YNNKEL (reference sequence). CDR3 sequence: CASSQDRRQGANTIYF. The CDR3 DNA reads as TGTGCCAGCAGCCAAGACCGGCGACAGGGAGCGAACACCATATATTTT.

About this clone: A junction end diverges from the germline sequence, so it may reflect a read error. The chain combines TRBV7-8 with TRBJ2-1; 7 bases are shared with TRBD1. The CDR3 is made up of 14 amino acids. The germline V gene has CDR1 SGHVS and CDR2 FQNEAQ. The CDR3 loop reads CASSLPGQPDERFF. CDR3 DNA sequence: TGTGCCAGCAGCCTCCCGGGACAGCCCGACGAGCGGTTCTTC.

This clone was detected only a few times. The chain recombines TRBV1 with TRBJ2-7; TRBD2 was called by the table and not checked on the DNA. TRBV1 is a pseudogene locus. This CDR3 has 14 amino acids. DNA for the CDR3: TGCACCAGCAGCCAAGGTGCTAACTCCTACGAGCAGTACTTC. It is translated as CTSSQGANSYEQYF.

The CDR3 DNA follows: TGTGCCAGCAGCTTGGCGCGGGGGGCTTACGAGCAGTACTTC. It translates to CASSLARGAYEQYF. V is TRBV5-6 and J is TRBJ2-7; the match to TRBD2 covers 8 bases. Germline CDR1 is SGHDT and CDR2 is YYEEEE. CDR3 length equals 14 residues. Trimming at V came to 0 bases and at J to 4 bases, leaving 3 bases not matched to a gene.

In nucleotides, the CDR3 is TGTGTCACCCAGCCCGGAGATCGGGACACCATATATTTT. Translation gives CVTQPGDRDTIYF. V is TRBV28 and J is TRBJ1-3, with no clear D. This CDR3 spans 13 amino acids. Germline lookup yields CDR1 MDHEN and CDR2 SYDVKM.

The V call is TRBV18, the J call TRBJ2-3; unclear D gene. This CDR3 is 14 amino acids long. The V end was cut by 3 bases, the J end by 6 bases, with 13 bases between. Germline assignment: CDR1 KGHSH and CDR2 LQKENI. The CDR3 bases are TGTGCCAGCTCACCCCCCACGACTTGGGATACGCAGTATTTT. It is translated as CASSPPTTWDTQYF.